This T cell receptor beta chain was sequenced during a study of cytomegalovirus exposure and HLA in healthy donors. Regarding the study as a whole: Later genetic work tied a missense DCLRE1C variant to beta-chain V and J trimming. Researchers reported that a few CMV-associated chains were confirmed in vitro as CMV antigen-specific. Later analysis suggested links between common viral pathogens and several top significant clusters.

The CDR3 extends over 17 amino acids. The V gene's germline CDR1 is SGHDT and CDR2 YYEEEE. V gave up 3 bases and J gave up 4 bases; unmatched junction bases: 6. On this clone itself: Its antigen is not known. The same CDR3 is also encoded by other DNA sequences in this sample.

It was with 60 Vbeta and 13 Jbeta primers that the PCR ran. Method: immunoSEQ multiplex PCR; TCRdb's copy keeps in-frame clones and lacks some. The repertoire has 150,000 to 200,000 clones, over 60% of them found once; the top ten carry around 2.3%. The sequence was collected from a woman between 45 and 60 years old in good health and CMV-seronegative. The specimen sequenced was PBMCs. The V gene is TRBV5-6, the J gene TRBJ2-2; 13 positions agree with TRBD2. CDR3 region: CASSWGTSGTGTGELFF. DNA of the CDR3: TGTGCCAGCAGCTGGGGGACTAGCGGGACGGGCACCGGGGAGCTGTTTTTT.